Listed below are T cell receptor beta chains from one sample, sequenced in a study of cytomegalovirus exposure and HLA in healthy donors. The assay was immunoSEQ multiplex PCR, and TCRdb's table has in-frame clones only and misses some. The table lists 200,000 to 250,000 clones, around four fifths of them singletons. The sample taken for sequencing was PBMCs. The origin of the receptors is a woman aged 55-75 years in good health and CMV-seropositive. CDR3s include the opening cysteine and the closing phenylalanine or tryptophan. A D gene is named only where the DNA matches it firmly. A clone size is listed for some rows: how often the clone was seen (once, few, many), or a class if it is expanded.

v_call	j_call	d_call	cdr3_length	clone_size	cdr3_aa	cdr3_nt
TRBV5-1	TRBJ1-4	NA	15	NA	CASSFFPATNEKLFF	TGCGCCAGCAGCTTCTTCCCTGCAACTAATGAAAAACTGTTTTTT
TRBV20-1	TRBJ2-7	NA	11	once	CSAPYSYEQYF	TGCAGTGCCCCCTACAGCTACGAGCAGTACTTC
TRBV7-8	TRBJ2-1	TRBD2	17	NA	CASRQTSGGAPYNEQFF	TGTGCCAGCAGGCAGACTAGCGGGGGGGCCCCCTACAATGAGCAGTTCTTC
TRBV7-9	TRBJ1-5	NA	15	NA	CASSPEGSLNQPQHF	TGTGCCAGCAGTCCCGAAGGGAGCTTGAATCAGCCCCAGCATTTT
TRBV11-3	TRBJ1-2	NA	15	NA	CASSLDQRRLYGYTF	TGTGCCAGCAGCTTAGACCAAAGGCGGTTATATGGCTACACCTTC
TRBV11-2	TRBJ2-7	NA	12	NA	CASSLPTYEQYF	TGTGCCAGCAGCTTACCCACCTACGAGCAGTACTTC
TRBV10-2	TRBJ2-4	NA	14	NA	CASSAQGAKNIQYF	TGCGCCAGCAGTGCCCAGGGAGCCAAAAACATTCAGTACTTC
TRBV30	TRBJ2-1	TRBD2	12	NA	CAWSRTGGEQFF	TGTGCCTGGAGTAGAACGGGAGGTGAGCAGTTCTTC
TRBV10-1	TRBJ2-1	TRBD2	15	few	CASSVSLAGVDEQFF	TGCGCCAGCAGTGTGTCGCTAGCGGGAGTCGATGAGCAGTTCTTC
TRBV5-1	TRBJ2-3	TRBD2	15	NA	CASSLAGVGTDTQYF	TGCGCCAGCAGTTTAGCGGGAGTGGGCACAGATACGCAGTATTTT
TRBV19	TRBJ2-3	TRBD2	19	once	CASSILGTSGTFYTDTQYF	TGTGCCAGTAGTATACTGGGGACTAGCGGAACTTTTTACACAGATACGCAGTATTTT
TRBV6-1	TRBJ1-3	TRBD1	13	NA	CATRTGAGNTIYF	TGTGCCACCAGGACAGGGGCCGGAAACACCATATATTTT
TRBV9	TRBJ2-1	NA	17	NA	CASSVAPASSSDNEQFF	TGTGCCAGCAGCGTAGCCCCGGCTAGCAGTAGCGACAATGAGCAGTTCTTC
TRBV4-3	TRBJ2-2	TRBD2	17	NA	CASSQEWAAGGTGELFF	TGCGCCAGCAGCCAAGAATGGGCGGCGGGGGGCACCGGGGAGCTGTTTTTT
TRBV5-5	TRBJ2-7	TRBD1	17	few	CASSLEGRDRVFYEQYF	TGTGCCAGCAGCTTGGAAGGTCGGGACAGGGTCTTCTACGAGCAGTACTTC
TRBV2	TRBJ2-1	NA	11	NA	CASSLWTEQFF	TGTGCCAGCAGTCTATGGACAGAGCAGTTCTTC
TRBV9	TRBJ1-1	NA	11	NA	CASGADTEAFF	TGTGCCTCGGGAGCGGACACTGAAGCTTTCTTT
TRBV7-9	TRBJ2-5	NA	17	NA	CASSLEYGGRGWETQYF	TGTGCCAGCAGCTTAGAATACGGGGGGCGCGGTTGGGAGACCCAGTACTTC
TRBV7-3	TRBJ2-3	NA	14	few	CASSLSPGTDTQYF	TGTGCCAGCAGCTTAAGCCCAGGCACAGATACGCAGTATTTT
TRBV27	TRBJ2-1	TRBD2	15	NA	CASILRLAGGNEQFF	TGTGCCAGCATACTAAGACTAGCGGGGGGCAATGAGCAGTTCTTC
TRBV19	TRBJ2-5	TRBD2	16	NA	CASSMRSSGRGETQYF	TGTGCCAGTAGTATGAGATCTAGCGGGAGGGGAGAGACCCAGTACTTC
TRBV6-1	TRBJ1-3	NA	15	few	CASSPDRFPGNTIYF	TGTGCCAGCAGTCCTGACAGGTTTCCTGGAAACACCATATATTTT
TRBV25-1	TRBJ1-2	NA	12	NA	CASSEVREGYTF	TGTGCCAGCAGTGAAGTTAGGGAGGGCTACACCTTC
TRBV28	TRBJ1-2	NA	13	NA	CASSVRANYGYTF	TGTGCCAGCTCGGTGAGAGCTAACTATGGCTACACCTTC
TRBV6-6	TRBJ2-1	NA	14	NA	CASSSTNQGNEQFF	TGTGCCAGCAGTTCGACCAATCAGGGGAATGAGCAGTTCTTC
TRBV6-6	TRBJ1-1	TRBD1	15	NA	CASSYTGGFGTEAFF	TGTGCCAGCAGTTATACAGGGGGCTTCGGCACTGAAGCTTTCTTT
TRBV6-1	TRBJ2-5	NA	14	NA	CASTSQDRQETQYF	TGTGCCAGCACGTCCCAGGACAGACAAGAGACCCAGTACTTC
TRBV5-1	TRBJ1-1	NA	15	NA	CASSLVQGGITEAFF	TGCGCCAGCAGCTTGGTTCAGGGAGGGATCACTGAAGCTTTCTTT
TRBV4-3	TRBJ2-2	TRBD1	16	NA	CASSQQTGTNTGELFF	TGCGCCAGCAGCCAGCAGACAGGGACGAACACCGGGGAGCTGTTTTTT
TRBV4-2	TRBJ1-5	TRBD1	16	NA	CASSQDGTGGNQPQHF	TGTGCCAGCAGCCAAGATGGGACAGGTGGCAATCAGCCCCAGCATTTT
TRBV27	TRBJ1-2	TRBD1	13	NA	CASGRGQGDGYTF	TGTGCCAGCGGCCGGGGACAGGGAGATGGCTACACCTTC
TRBV29-1	TRBJ1-1	NA	11	NA	CSLTAGGEAFF	TGCAGCCTAACCGCGGGGGGAGAAGCTTTCTTT
TRBV5-1	TRBJ2-5	NA	14	few	CASSLTGKIETQYF	TGCGCCAGCAGCTTGACAGGGAAAATAGAGACCCAGTACTTC
TRBV9	TRBJ1-3	NA	16	NA	CASSASYQGSGNTIYF	TGTGCCAGCAGCGCTTCATACCAGGGGTCTGGAAACACCATATATTTT
TRBV2	TRBJ2-1	TRBD2	16	NA	CASSDISGRNYNEQFF	TGTGCCAGCAGCGATATTAGCGGGAGGAACTACAATGAGCAGTTCTTC
TRBV19	TRBJ1-1	NA	15	NA	CASSRDRWMNTEAFF	TGTGCCAGTAGTAGAGACAGGTGGATGAACACTGAAGCTTTCTTT
TRBV30	TRBJ1-2	TRBD1	14	NA	CAWSSEYRGLGYTF	TGTGCCTGGAGTTCAGAGTACAGGGGGCTCGGCTACACCTTC
TRBV7-2	TRBJ2-7	TRBD2	13	few	CASSARRGGEQYF	TGTGCCAGCAGCGCGAGACGGGGGGGGGAGCAGTACTTC
TRBV7-2	TRBJ2-5	NA	13	NA	CASISPPQETQYF	TGTGCCAGCATCTCCCCCCCCCAGGAGACCCAGTACTTC
TRBV7-2	TRBJ2-5	TRBD2	14	NA	CASSLSGGQETQYF	TGTGCCAGCAGCTTATCGGGGGGCCAAGAGACCCAGTACTTC
TRBV5-1	TRBJ2-7	TRBD2	15	NA	CASSLGQRGGGEQYF	TGCGCCAGCAGCTTGGGTCAGCGGGGGGGCGGCGAGCAGTACTTC